Below, 7 T cell receptor beta chains from the same sample are listed, as sequenced in a study of T cell responses to AZD1222 COVID-19 vaccine. Libraries were prepared by immunoSEQ multiplex PCR; TCRdb keeps only in-frame clonotypes and omits some of them. Found here are 95,000 to 150,000 clones, 75% to 85% of them singletons; the top ten hold roughly a quarter. The sequences come from peripheral blood, collected 28 days after the second AZD1222 dose. Receptor source: an adult who received the AZD1222 COVID-19 vaccine.

The chain carries TRBV18 and TRBJ2-7; D is perhaps TRBD2 (6 bases). Germline V gives CDR1 KGHSH, CDR2 LQKENI. Between the trimmed V and J ends, which lost 4 bases and 2 bases, there was a span of 9 bases. The CDR3 contains 13 residues. CDR3 sequence reads: CASSRGDAYEQYF. DNA of the CDR3: TGTGCCAGCTCACGGGGGGACGCCTACGAGCAGTACTTC.

The chain recombines TRBV7-2 with TRBJ2-1; D is unresolved. Trimming removed 1 base from V and 2 bases from J, with 9 bases in between. From germline, CDR1 is SGHTA and CDR2 FQGNSA. The CDR3 covers 15 residues. CDR3 amino acids: CASSLVQSPYNEQFF. CDR3 DNA sequence: TGTGCCAGCAGCTTAGTGCAGTCACCCTACAATGAGCAGTTCTTC.

V gene TRBV5-6 combines with J gene TRBJ1-1; D might be TRBD1 (5 bases). The CDR3 extends over 15 amino acids. Trimming stripped 4 bases from V and 4 bases from J, with 17 bases between. CDR1 is SGHDT and CDR2 is YYEEEE in the germline V gene. Here the CDR3 DNA reads TGTGCCAGCAGCGCCCGCCTGGTGGACACCACTGAAGCTTTCTTT. Protein: CASSARLVDTTEAFF.

The chain combines TRBV7-2 with TRBJ2-3; 10 bases line up with TRBD2. Per the germline V gene, CDR1 is SGHTA and CDR2 is FQGNSA. With 5 bases clipped from V and 3 bases from J, the junction kept 5 bases outside the gene matches. There are 15 residues in the CDR3. CDR3 coding DNA: TGTGCCAGCAGCCCAGCGGGGGGGCCGACAGATACGCAGTATTTT. It translates to CASSPAGGPTDTQYF.

J is TRBJ2-1 and V is TRBV30; 9 bases map to TRBD2. Per the germline V gene, CDR1 is GTSNPN and CDR2 is SVGIG (reference sequence). V gave up 0 bases and J gave up 4 bases; unmatched junction bases: 1. CDR3 length: 14 amino acids. DNA of the CDR3: TGTGCCTGGAGTGTCCTAGCGGGGTACAATGAGCAGTTCTTC. Translated: CAWSVLAGYNEQFF. Complete variable domain (other parts from reference TRBV30 and TRBJ2-1): SQTIHQWPATLVQPVGSPLSLECTVEGTSNPNLYWYRQAAGRGLQLLFYSVGIGQISSEVPQNLSASRPQDRQFILSSKKLLLSDSGFYLCAWSVLAGYNEQFFGPGTRLTVL.

The gene calls are TRBV3-1 (or the pseudogene TRBV3-2) and TRBJ1-5, with TRBD1 identical over 8 bases. Germline assignment: CDR1 LGHDT and CDR2 YNNKEL (reference sequence). With V trimmed by 1 base and J by 5 bases, 4 bases remained unmatched. The CDR3 extends over 15 amino acids. CDR3 DNA: TGTGCCAGCAGCCAAGGGACAGGGCCGGATCAGCCCCAGCATTTT. Protein sequence: CASSQGTGPDQPQHF.

This clone has a handful of counts. The chain recombines TRBV9 with TRBJ1-1; D possibly corresponds to TRBD1 (6 bases). Trimming removed 0 bases at V and 6 bases at J, with 18 bases between. The germline V gene encodes CDR1 SGDLS and CDR2 YYNGEE. This CDR3 has 16 residues. The CDR3 sequence: CASSVAGGSGGAEAFF. The CDR3 DNA follows: TGTGCCAGCAGCGTAGCTGGGGGCAGCGGGGGTGCTGAAGCTTTCTTT.